The rows below give T cell receptor beta chains drawn from one sample of a study of beta chain features in type 1 diabetes. The table came from immunoSEQ multiplex PCR; TCRdb's copy has only in-frame clones and leaves some out. The sample has roughly 400,000 clones, about 15% seen once. Sequencing was performed on naive CD4+ T cells from blood. The receptor source for this set is a woman aged 18-29 years in good health. The CDR3 runs from the conserved cysteine through the conserved F or W. A D gene is named only where the DNA matches it firmly. A clone size is listed for some rows: how often the clone was seen (once, few, many), or a class if it is expanded.

clone_size: few
j_call: TRBJ2-1
d_call: NA
v_call: TRBV29-1
cdr3_aa: CSAKQRSHNEQFF
cdr3_nt: TGCAGCGCCAAACAGAGATCACACAATGAGCAGTTCTTC

clone_size: NA
j_call: TRBJ2-7
d_call: TRBD1
v_call: TRBV7-9
cdr3_aa: CASSFRTGSSYEQYF
cdr3_nt: TGTGCCAGCAGCTTCCGGACAGGGTCCTCCTACGAGCAGTACTTC

clone_size: NA
j_call: TRBJ2-2
d_call: NA
v_call: TRBV9
cdr3_aa: CASSVISNTGELFF
cdr3_nt: TGTGCCAGCAGCGTTATATCGAACACCGGGGAGCTGTTTTTT

clone_size: few
j_call: TRBJ2-7
d_call: NA
v_call: TRBV18
cdr3_aa: CASSPLGDKSYEQYF
cdr3_nt: TGTGCCAGCTCACCACTGGGGGACAAGTCCTACGAGCAGTACTTC

clone_size: NA
j_call: TRBJ2-5
d_call: TRBD1
v_call: TRBV2
cdr3_aa: CASRVTGLREETQYF
cdr3_nt: TGTGCCAGCAGGGTGACAGGGCTTCGGGAAGAGACCCAGTACTTC

clone_size: NA
j_call: TRBJ2-1
d_call: TRBD1
v_call: TRBV30
cdr3_aa: CAWRGAGGNEQFF
cdr3_nt: TGTGCCTGGAGGGGCGCAGGGGGCAATGAGCAGTTCTTC

clone_size: NA
j_call: TRBJ2-3
d_call: NA
v_call: TRBV5-4
cdr3_aa: CASSPGNPGPADTQYF
cdr3_nt: TGTGCCAGCAGCCCGGGGAACCCAGGTCCCGCAGATACGCAGTATTTT

clone_size: few
j_call: TRBJ1-1
d_call: NA
v_call: TRBV11-2
cdr3_aa: CASTPGHRTNTEAFF
cdr3_nt: TGTGCCAGCACCCCGGGACACCGAACGAACACTGAAGCTTTCTTT

clone_size: NA
j_call: TRBJ1-1
d_call: NA
v_call: TRBV19
cdr3_aa: CASRDTDNTEAFF
cdr3_nt: TGTGCCAGTAGAGACACAGATAACACTGAAGCTTTCTTT

clone_size: NA
j_call: TRBJ2-7
d_call: NA
v_call: TRBV6-5
cdr3_aa: CASSARNSYEQYF
cdr3_nt: TGTGCCAGCTCAGCCAGGAACTCCTACGAGCAGTACTTC

clone_size: NA
j_call: TRBJ2-1
d_call: TRBD2
v_call: TRBV30
cdr3_aa: CAWNTGLVNEQFF
cdr3_nt: TGTGCCTGGAACACAGGACTAGTCAATGAGCAGTTCTTC

clone_size: NA
j_call: TRBJ1-5
d_call: TRBD1
v_call: TRBV19
cdr3_aa: CASSLWQGAQPQHF
cdr3_nt: TGTGCCAGTAGTTTATGGCAGGGGGCTCAGCCCCAGCATTTT

clone_size: few
j_call: TRBJ1-1
d_call: NA
v_call: TRBV6-4
cdr3_aa: CASSETGNTEAFF
cdr3_nt: TGTGCCAGCAGTGAGACAGGGAACACTGAAGCTTTCTTT

clone_size: NA
j_call: TRBJ2-5
d_call: TRBD2
v_call: TRBV27
cdr3_aa: CASSLLGLAGTQETQYF
cdr3_nt: TGTGCCAGCAGTTTGCTGGGACTAGCGGGGACCCAAGAGACCCAGTACTTC

clone_size: NA
j_call: TRBJ2-3
d_call: TRBD2
v_call: TRBV5-1
cdr3_aa: CASSSSGSTDTQYF
cdr3_nt: TGCGCCAGCAGCTCTAGCGGGAGCACAGATACGCAGTATTTT

clone_size: NA
j_call: TRBJ1-2
d_call: TRBD1
v_call: TRBV18
cdr3_aa: CASSPVTGAYGYTF
cdr3_nt: TGTGCCAGCTCACCAGTGACAGGGGCCTATGGCTACACCTTC

clone_size: few
j_call: TRBJ1-1
d_call: NA
v_call: TRBV28
cdr3_aa: CASSQGQMNTEAFF
cdr3_nt: TGTGCCAGCAGCCAAGGACAGATGAACACTGAAGCTTTCTTT

clone_size: few
j_call: TRBJ2-1
d_call: NA
v_call: TRBV18
cdr3_aa: CASSPYGRGYNEQFF
cdr3_nt: TGTGCCAGCTCACCGTACGGGAGAGGGTACAATGAGCAGTTCTTC

clone_size: NA
j_call: TRBJ2-1
d_call: TRBD2
v_call: TRBV29-1
cdr3_aa: CSVTLWAGRDSYNEQFF
cdr3_nt: TGCAGCGTGACCTTGTGGGCGGGGAGGGACTCCTACAATGAGCAGTTCTTC

clone_size: few
j_call: TRBJ1-5
d_call: NA
v_call: TRBV28
cdr3_aa: CASRTDSSNQPQHF
cdr3_nt: TGTGCCAGCAGAACGGACAGTAGCAATCAGCCCCAGCATTTT

clone_size: NA
j_call: TRBJ2-1
d_call: TRBD1
v_call: TRBV4-3
cdr3_aa: CASSLPGQLYNEQFF
cdr3_nt: TGCGCCAGCAGCCTACCGGGACAGCTTTACAATGAGCAGTTCTTC

clone_size: few
j_call: TRBJ2-5
d_call: TRBD2
v_call: TRBV2
cdr3_aa: CASSEFGLAGETQYF
cdr3_nt: TGTGCCAGCAGTGAATTCGGACTAGCGGGAGAGACCCAGTACTTC

clone_size: few
j_call: TRBJ2-2
d_call: NA
v_call: TRBV29-1
cdr3_aa: CSVGPGQSLNTGELFF
cdr3_nt: TGCAGCGTTGGCCCCGGACAGTCATTGAACACCGGGGAGCTGTTTTTT

clone_size: NA
j_call: TRBJ1-1
d_call: TRBD1
v_call: TRBV15
cdr3_aa: CATILDREYTEAFF
cdr3_nt: TGTGCCACCATCTTGGACAGGGAATACACTGAAGCTTTCTTT

clone_size: NA
j_call: TRBJ2-7
d_call: TRBD2
v_call: TRBV28
cdr3_aa: CASSSGDSYEQYF
cdr3_nt: TGTGCCAGCAGCAGCGGGGACTCCTACGAGCAGTACTTC

clone_size: few
j_call: TRBJ2-1
d_call: TRBD1
v_call: TRBV29-1
cdr3_aa: CSVAGTGFRNEQFF
cdr3_nt: TGCAGCGTTGCTGGGACAGGGTTTAGGAATGAGCAGTTCTTC

clone_size: NA
j_call: TRBJ2-6
d_call: NA
v_call: TRBV11-2
cdr3_aa: CASSLGPEGANVLTF
cdr3_nt: TGTGCCAGCAGCTTAGGTCCAGAAGGGGCCAACGTCCTGACTTTC

clone_size: NA
j_call: TRBJ2-5
d_call: NA
v_call: TRBV25-1
cdr3_aa: CASSEVRQAYQETQYF
cdr3_nt: TGTGCCAGCAGTGAAGTGAGACAGGCATACCAAGAGACCCAGTACTTC

clone_size: few
j_call: TRBJ1-1
d_call: TRBD1
v_call: TRBV9
cdr3_aa: CASSVVDRASTEAFF
cdr3_nt: TGTGCCAGCAGCGTTGTTGACAGGGCGAGTACTGAAGCTTTCTTT

clone_size: few
j_call: TRBJ1-1
d_call: NA
v_call: TRBV27
cdr3_aa: CASSPHKNTEAFF
cdr3_nt: TGTGCCAGCAGTCCTCACAAGAACACTGAAGCTTTCTTT

clone_size: NA
j_call: TRBJ1-1
d_call: NA
v_call: TRBV9
cdr3_aa: CASSVGEGRANTEAFF
cdr3_nt: TGTGCCAGCAGCGTAGGGGAGGGCAGGGCCAACACTGAAGCTTTCTTT

clone_size: NA
j_call: TRBJ2-1
d_call: TRBD2
v_call: TRBV5-7
cdr3_aa: CASSSGGCGSSYNEQFF
cdr3_nt: TGTGCCAGCAGCTCGGGTGGGTGCGGGAGCTCCTACAATGAGCAGTTCTTC

clone_size: few
j_call: TRBJ1-1
d_call: NA
v_call: TRBV6-5
cdr3_aa: CASSASSKSEAFF
cdr3_nt: TGTGCCAGCAGTGCGTCGTCGAAGAGCGAAGCTTTCTTT

clone_size: NA
j_call: TRBJ2-5
d_call: NA
v_call: TRBV4-1
cdr3_aa: CASSQESGARWETQYF
cdr3_nt: TGCGCCAGCAGCCAAGAGTCGGGAGCCAGATGGGAGACCCAGTACTTC

clone_size: NA
j_call: TRBJ2-6
d_call: NA
v_call: TRBV7-8
cdr3_aa: CASSLVGSSGANVLTF
cdr3_nt: TGTGCCAGCAGCTTAGTTGGTAGCTCTGGGGCCAACGTCCTGACTTTC

clone_size: few
j_call: TRBJ2-5
d_call: TRBD2
v_call: TRBV11-2
cdr3_aa: CASSLGLAGGAEYF
cdr3_nt: TGTGCCAGCAGCTTAGGACTAGCGGGAGGCGCTGAGTACTTC

clone_size: few
j_call: TRBJ2-5
d_call: TRBD1
v_call: TRBV9
cdr3_aa: CASSATLQGARETQYF
cdr3_nt: TGTGCCAGCAGCGCGACGTTACAGGGGGCACGGGAGACCCAGTACTTC

clone_size: NA
j_call: TRBJ2-3
d_call: NA
v_call: TRBV29-1
cdr3_aa: CSVAADRRDTQYF
cdr3_nt: TGCAGCGTTGCGGCGGACAGAAGGGATACGCAGTATTTT

clone_size: NA
j_call: TRBJ2-7
d_call: TRBD2
v_call: TRBV7-9
cdr3_aa: CASSSSGTTINYEQYF
cdr3_nt: TGTGCCAGCAGCTCCTCGGGGACTACGATCAACTACGAGCAGTACTTC

clone_size: NA
j_call: TRBJ2-7
d_call: NA
v_call: TRBV27
cdr3_aa: CASSLRRATYEQYF
cdr3_nt: TGTGCCAGCAGTTTACGGAGGGCAACCTACGAGCAGTACTTC

clone_size: few
j_call: TRBJ1-4
d_call: NA
v_call: TRBV28
cdr3_aa: CASTQGNEKLFF
cdr3_nt: TGTGCCAGCACCCAGGGGAATGAAAAACTGTTTTTT

clone_size: few
j_call: TRBJ2-3
d_call: NA
v_call: TRBV30
cdr3_aa: CAWSVSGRGTDTQYF
cdr3_nt: TGTGCCTGGAGTGTAAGTGGGAGAGGTACAGATACGCAGTATTTT

clone_size: few
j_call: TRBJ2-2
d_call: NA
v_call: TRBV29-1
cdr3_aa: CSVETNTGELFF
cdr3_nt: TGCAGCGTTGAGACAAACACCGGGGAGCTGTTTTTT

clone_size: NA
j_call: TRBJ2-1
d_call: NA
v_call: TRBV11-3
cdr3_aa: CASSSGQEGRFPYNEQFF
cdr3_nt: TGTGCCAGCTCCTCAGGGCAGGAGGGTAGATTCCCCTACAATGAGCAGTTCTTC

clone_size: NA
j_call: TRBJ2-7
d_call: TRBD1
v_call: TRBV4-3
cdr3_aa: CASSQDLDRGRSYEQYF
cdr3_nt: TGCGCCAGCAGCCAAGACCTTGACAGGGGTAGGTCCTACGAGCAGTACTTC

clone_size: few
j_call: TRBJ2-1
d_call: TRBD1
v_call: TRBV18
cdr3_aa: CASSGPGQGSNEQFF
cdr3_nt: TGTGCCAGCTCAGGGCCGGGACAGGGGTCCAATGAGCAGTTCTTC

clone_size: once
j_call: TRBJ1-4
d_call: TRBD1
v_call: TRBV2
cdr3_aa: CASSMGQTLEKLFF
cdr3_nt: TGTGCCAGCAGTATGGGACAGACTTTAGAAAAACTGTTTTTT

clone_size: few
j_call: TRBJ2-3
d_call: TRBD2
v_call: TRBV14
cdr3_aa: CASSQGVAGVKADTQYF
cdr3_nt: TGTGCCAGCAGCCAAGGTGTAGCGGGAGTGAAAGCAGATACGCAGTATTTT

clone_size: NA
j_call: TRBJ2-5
d_call: TRBD1
v_call: TRBV28
cdr3_aa: CASSPVGGTGIRETQYF
cdr3_nt: TGTGCCAGCAGTCCCGTTGGGGGGACAGGGATCCGGGAGACCCAGTACTTC

clone_size: few
j_call: TRBJ2-3
d_call: TRBD1
v_call: TRBV6-1
cdr3_aa: CASSGTGRDTQYF
cdr3_nt: TGTGCCAGCTCCGGGACAGGGAGAGATACGCAGTATTTT

clone_size: few
j_call: TRBJ1-2
d_call: NA
v_call: TRBV10-3
cdr3_aa: CAIVAGEMGDGYTF
cdr3_nt: TGTGCCATCGTCGCTGGGGAGATGGGAGATGGCTACACCTTC

clone_size: few
j_call: TRBJ2-3
d_call: TRBD2
v_call: TRBV7-2
cdr3_aa: CASSLRLTSGTDTQYF
cdr3_nt: TGTGCCAGCAGCTTAAGGTTGACTAGCGGGACAGATACGCAGTATTTT

clone_size: few
j_call: TRBJ2-2
d_call: NA
v_call: TRBV7-2
cdr3_aa: CASSLVDSTGELFF
cdr3_nt: TGTGCCAGCAGCTTAGTCGACAGCACCGGGGAGCTGTTTTTT

clone_size: NA
j_call: TRBJ2-1
d_call: NA
v_call: TRBV12-2
cdr3_aa: CASRELKTGTGNDEQFF
cdr3_nt: TGTGCAAGTCGCGAACTAAAAACCGGGACAGGTAACGATGAGCAGTTCTTC

clone_size: few
j_call: TRBJ1-5
d_call: TRBD1
v_call: TRBV6-5
cdr3_aa: CASRPDRGQSQPQHF
cdr3_nt: TGTGCCAGCAGACCCGACAGGGGGCAAAGTCAGCCCCAGCATTTT

clone_size: NA
j_call: TRBJ1-1
d_call: TRBD1
v_call: TRBV30
cdr3_aa: CAWSATGGTEAFF
cdr3_nt: TGTGCCTGGAGTGCAACAGGGGGCACTGAAGCTTTCTTT

clone_size: few
j_call: TRBJ2-7
d_call: TRBD1
v_call: TRBV4-1
cdr3_aa: CASSQDSYRGPLEQYF
cdr3_nt: TGCGCCAGCAGCCAAGATAGTTACAGGGGGCCTCTCGAGCAGTACTTC